This is a list of T cell receptor beta chains from one sample in a study of CD8+ T cells in alopecia areata. Repertoires were generated with immunoSEQ multiplex PCR, while TCRdb's copy carries only in-frame clones and drops some. The table includes around 10,000 clones, around 59% detected once. The material was skin, obtained at week 0. The source is a human donor with alopecia areata. CDR3s include the opening cysteine and the closing phenylalanine or tryptophan. The order of the fields is D gene, V gene, J gene, CDR3 length, clone size, CDR3 DNA, CDR3 protein. The D gene is left open where the match is weak. The size field is filled for only some rows; it gives once, few, many or a size class.

NA	TRBV5-1	TRBJ1-2	14	few	TGCGCCAGCAGCTTGGAACGGGGGGCGCACGGCTACACCTTC	CASSLERGAHGYTF
TRBD1	TRBV6-1	TRBJ2-7	15	NA	TGTGCCAGCAGAACCTCCGGGACAGGCTCCTACGAGCAGTACTTC	CASRTSGTGSYEQYF
NA	TRBV6-1	TRBJ2-5	10	NA	TGTGCCAGCCAGCAAGAGACCCAGTACTTC	CASQQETQYF
NA	TRBV6-1	TRBJ1-2	13	NA	TGTGCCAGCAGTGAAGGACCCATGGGTCCCTACACCTTC	CASSEGPMGPYTF
NA	TRBV5-1	TRBJ1-5	12	few	TGCGCCAGCTTATACCGGAATCAGCCCCAGCATTTT	CASLYRNQPQHF
NA	TRBV9	TRBJ1-4	16	NA	TGTGCCAGCAGCGTAGGTTTAAGGTCCTTTAATGAAAAACTGTTTTTT	CASSVGLRSFNEKLFF
TRBD2	TRBV5-8	TRBJ2-1	16	NA	TGTGCCAGCATCTCATCGGGACTACTATCCTACAATGAGCAGTTCTTC	CASISSGLLSYNEQFF
NA	TRBV29-1	TRBJ1-1	13	medium-sized	TGCAGCGTCAACAGGGAAACGTGGACTGAAGCTTTCTTT	CSVNRETWTEAFF
NA	TRBV12-5	TRBJ2-7	15	few	TGTGCTAGTGGCCCCCCCAGCGGTCCCTCCTACGAGCAGTACTTC	CASGPPSGPSYEQYF
TRBD1	TRBV5-1	TRBJ1-2	17	once	TGCGCCAGCAGCTTACACGGACAGGGGGCTTCAGGCTATGGCTACACCTTC	CASSLHGQGASGYGYTF
TRBD1	TRBV5-1	TRBJ2-3	15	NA	TGCGCCAGCAGCCCCCAGACAGGGATGAAGGATACGCAGTATTTT	CASSPQTGMKDTQYF
TRBD1	TRBV7-3	TRBJ1-2	17	NA	TGTGCCAGCAGCGGCCGCCGGGACAGGGTTCATAACTATGGCTACACCTTC	CASSGRRDRVHNYGYTF
NA	TRBV7-2	TRBJ2-4	16	few	TGTGCCAGCAGCTTATTCATCGGCCACGTCAAAAACATTCAGTACTTC	CASSLFIGHVKNIQYF
NA	TRBV2	TRBJ1-2	13	NA	TGTGCCCCCCTTCCGGGAGCCCGGAGGGGCTACACCTTC	CAPLPGARRGYTF
NA	TRBV6-8	TRBJ2-2	12	NA	TGTGCCAGCAGTTGGTTCACCGGGGAGCTGTTTTTT	CASSWFTGELFF
NA	TRBV7-2	TRBJ1-1	13	NA	TGTGCCAGTAGGGGACAACCGAACACTGAAGCTTTCTTT	CASRGQPNTEAFF
TRBD2	TRBV6-4	TRBJ2-1	16	once	TGTGCCAGCAGTGACTCGAGTCGGGGGGGTGGTAATGAGCAGTTCTTC	CASSDSSRGGGNEQFF
NA	TRBV5-4	TRBJ1-4	15	NA	TGTGCCAGCAGCCCGATAATGGGGCAGACTGAAAAACTGTTTTTT	CASSPIMGQTEKLFF
NA	TRBV7-2	TRBJ2-7	15	NA	TGTGCCAGCAGCCACCGTCAGGGTTCAGGCTACGAGCAGTACTTC	CASSHRQGSGYEQYF
NA	TRBV7-2	TRBJ2-1	17	few	TGTGCCAGCAGCTTAGCCTCCGGGGGCTCCCCCTACAATGAGCAGTTCTTC	CASSLASGGSPYNEQFF